This T cell receptor (beta chain) was found in a study of shared clonotypes between healthy human individuals. Overall study: Researchers drew samples from a couple of women and a few men aged 18 to 49.

Trimming took off 0 bases at V and 0 bases at J, with 3 bases between the two ends. The CDR3 is made up of 14 amino acids. Germline V lookup: CDR1 SGHRS, CDR2 YFSETQ. Here immunoSEQ multiplex PCR was the method, and the copy in TCRdb shows in-frame clones only, minus some. The sample has about 1 million clones; approximately 72% are singletons. Negatively enriched CD4+ T cells were divided by CD45RA into naive and memory. For this clone: Its antigen remains unidentified. Within the sample, other DNA sequences also encode this same CDR3.

The study, taken as a whole, reports: Rarefaction showed that sequencing of sorted subsets was incomplete (despite large depth).

This sequence joins TRBV5-1 and TRBJ1-4; no clear D. The sequenced material came from memory CD4+ T cells sorted from blood. Subset defined: CD45RA-negative fraction. This TCR derives from a man younger than 35 in good health. This chain's CDR3 is CASSLEATNEKLFF. CDR3 sequence (DNA): TGCGCCAGCAGCTTGGAAGCAACTAATGAAAAACTGTTTTTT.